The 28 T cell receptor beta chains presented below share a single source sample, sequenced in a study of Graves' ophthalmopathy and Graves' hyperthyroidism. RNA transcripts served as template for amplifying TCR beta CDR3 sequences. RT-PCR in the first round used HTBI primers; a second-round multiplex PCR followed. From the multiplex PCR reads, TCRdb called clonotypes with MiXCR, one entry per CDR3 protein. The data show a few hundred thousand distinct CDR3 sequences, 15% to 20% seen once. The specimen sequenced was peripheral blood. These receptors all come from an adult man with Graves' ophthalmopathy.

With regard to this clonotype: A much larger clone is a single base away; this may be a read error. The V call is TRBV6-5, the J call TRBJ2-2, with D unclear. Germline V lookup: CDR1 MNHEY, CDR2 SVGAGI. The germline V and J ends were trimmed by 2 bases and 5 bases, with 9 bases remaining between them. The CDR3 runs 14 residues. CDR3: CASSYNIKTGELFF. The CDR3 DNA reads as TGTGCCAGCAGTTACAATATCAAGACCGGGGAGCTGTTTTTT.

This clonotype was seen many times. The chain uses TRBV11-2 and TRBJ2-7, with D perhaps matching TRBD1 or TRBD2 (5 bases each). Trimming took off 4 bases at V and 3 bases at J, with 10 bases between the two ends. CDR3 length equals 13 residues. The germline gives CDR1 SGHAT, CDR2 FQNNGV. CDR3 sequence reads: CASSWDGDYEQYF. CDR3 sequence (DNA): TGTGCCAGCAGCTGGGACGGGGACTACGAGCAGTACTTC.

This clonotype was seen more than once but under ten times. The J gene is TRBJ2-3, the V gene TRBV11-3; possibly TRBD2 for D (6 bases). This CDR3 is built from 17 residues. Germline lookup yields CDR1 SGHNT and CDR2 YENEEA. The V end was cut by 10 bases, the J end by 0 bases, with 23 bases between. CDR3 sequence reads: CANAPRDFYSSTDTQYF. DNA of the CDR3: TGTGCCAACGCACCCCGGGACTTTTACTCTAGCACAGATACGCAGTATTTT.

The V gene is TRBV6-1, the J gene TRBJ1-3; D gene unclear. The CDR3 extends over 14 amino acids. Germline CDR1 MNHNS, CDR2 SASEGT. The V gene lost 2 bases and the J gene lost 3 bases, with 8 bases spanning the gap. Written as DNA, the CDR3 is TGTGCCAGCAGTGAATATCCCAATGGAAACACCATATATTTT. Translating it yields CASSEYPNGNTIYF.

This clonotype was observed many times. The CDR3 sequence is CASSSSGRTAYEQYF. The CDR3 nucleotides read TGTGCCAGCAGCTCTAGCGGGAGGACCGCCTACGAGCAGTACTTC. This chain uses TRBV13 with TRBJ2-7; TRBD2 aligns across 11 bases. Germline CDR1 is PRHDT and CDR2 is FYEKMQ (reference sequence). J gave up 2 bases and V 4 bases, and 4 bases lay outside the gene matches. This CDR3 comprises 15 residues.

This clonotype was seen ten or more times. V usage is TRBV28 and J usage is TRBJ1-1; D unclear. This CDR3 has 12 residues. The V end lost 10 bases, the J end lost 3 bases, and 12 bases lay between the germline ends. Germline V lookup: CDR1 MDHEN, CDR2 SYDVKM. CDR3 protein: CATIRLDTEAFF. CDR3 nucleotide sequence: TGTGCCACCATTAGACTGGACACTGAAGCTTTCTTT.

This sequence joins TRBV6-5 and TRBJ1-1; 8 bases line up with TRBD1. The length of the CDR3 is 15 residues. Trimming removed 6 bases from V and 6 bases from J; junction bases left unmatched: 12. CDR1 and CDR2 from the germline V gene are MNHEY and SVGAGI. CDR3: CASSSRTGSRSEAFF. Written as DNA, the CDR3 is TGTGCCAGCAGCTCTCGGACAGGGAGTAGGTCTGAAGCTTTCTTT.

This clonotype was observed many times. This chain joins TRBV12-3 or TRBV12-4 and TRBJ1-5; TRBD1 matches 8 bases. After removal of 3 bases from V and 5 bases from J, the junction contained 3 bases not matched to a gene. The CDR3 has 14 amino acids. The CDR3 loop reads CASSLDRADQPQHF. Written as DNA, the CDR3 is TGTGCCAGCAGTTTGGACAGGGCGGATCAGCCCCAGCATTTT.

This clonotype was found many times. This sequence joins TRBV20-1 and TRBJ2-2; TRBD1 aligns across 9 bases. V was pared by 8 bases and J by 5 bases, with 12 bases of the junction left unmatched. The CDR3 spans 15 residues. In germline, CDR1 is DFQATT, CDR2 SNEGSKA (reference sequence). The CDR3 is CSSMDRGGGTGELFF. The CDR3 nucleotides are TGCAGTTCAATGGACAGGGGCGGTGGGACCGGGGAGCTGTTTTTT.

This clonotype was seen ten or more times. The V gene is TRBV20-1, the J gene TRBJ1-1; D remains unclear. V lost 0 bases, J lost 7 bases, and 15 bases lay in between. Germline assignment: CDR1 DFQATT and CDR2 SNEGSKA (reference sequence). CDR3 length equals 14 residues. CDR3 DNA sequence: TGCAGTGCTAGAGATCCTAAGGTTCACGGTGAAGCTTTCTTT. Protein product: CSARDPKVHGEAFF.

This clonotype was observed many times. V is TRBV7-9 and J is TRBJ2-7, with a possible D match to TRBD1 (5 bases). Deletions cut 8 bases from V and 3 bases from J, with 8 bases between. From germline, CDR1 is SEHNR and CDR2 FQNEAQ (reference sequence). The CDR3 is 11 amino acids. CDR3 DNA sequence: TGTGCCAGCGGGCAGGGCTACGAGCAGTACTTC. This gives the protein CASGQGYEQYF.

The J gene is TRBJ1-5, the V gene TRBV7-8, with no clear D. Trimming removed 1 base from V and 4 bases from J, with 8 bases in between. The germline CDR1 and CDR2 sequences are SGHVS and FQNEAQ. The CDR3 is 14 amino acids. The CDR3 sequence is CASSLVVTNQPQHF. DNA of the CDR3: TGTGCCAGCAGCTTAGTGGTCACGAATCAGCCCCAGCATTTT.

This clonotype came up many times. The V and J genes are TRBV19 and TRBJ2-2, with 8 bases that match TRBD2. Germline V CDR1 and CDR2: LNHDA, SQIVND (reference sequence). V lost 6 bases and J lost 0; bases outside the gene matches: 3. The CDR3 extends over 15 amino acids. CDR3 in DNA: TGTGCCAGTAGCCCGGGACTAGCGAACACCGGGGAGCTGTTTTTT. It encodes CASSPGLANTGELFF. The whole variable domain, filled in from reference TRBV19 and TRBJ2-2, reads DGGITQSPKYLFRKEGQNVTLSCEQNLNHDAMYWYRQDPGQGLRLIYYSQIVNDFQKGDIAEGYSVSREKKESFPLTVTSAQKNPTAFYLCASSPGLANTGELFFGEGSRLTVL.

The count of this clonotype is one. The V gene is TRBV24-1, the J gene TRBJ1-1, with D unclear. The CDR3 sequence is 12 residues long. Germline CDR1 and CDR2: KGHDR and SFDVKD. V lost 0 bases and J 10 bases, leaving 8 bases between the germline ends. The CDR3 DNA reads TGTGCCACCAGTGATTTGCTGGGTAGAGCTTTCTTT. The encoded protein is CATSDLLGRAFF.

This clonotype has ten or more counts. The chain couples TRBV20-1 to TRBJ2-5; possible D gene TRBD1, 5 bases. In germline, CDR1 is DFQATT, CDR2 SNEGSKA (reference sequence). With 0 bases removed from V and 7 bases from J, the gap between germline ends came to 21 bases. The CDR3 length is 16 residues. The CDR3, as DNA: TGCAGTGCTAGAGAGGCTCTGGTGAAAACAAGGGGGACCCAGTACTTC. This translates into CSAREALVKTRGTQYF.

The CDR3 DNA is TGTGCCAGCGGAGTAGCGGGGAGGGACACTGAAGCTTTCTTT. It is translated as CASGVAGRDTEAFF. The chain joins TRBV6-1 to TRBJ1-1; no clear D gene. The germline V and J ends were trimmed by 8 bases and 3 bases, with 16 bases remaining between them. Germline V gives CDR1 MNHNS, CDR2 SASEGT. The CDR3 sequence is 14 residues long.

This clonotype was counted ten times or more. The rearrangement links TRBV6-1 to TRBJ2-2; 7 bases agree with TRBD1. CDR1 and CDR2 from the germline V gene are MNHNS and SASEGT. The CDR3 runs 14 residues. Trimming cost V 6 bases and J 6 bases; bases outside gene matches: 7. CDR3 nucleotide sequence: TGTGCCAGCAGAGAGACAGGGTTCGCCGGGGAGCTGTTTTTT. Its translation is CASRETGFAGELFF.

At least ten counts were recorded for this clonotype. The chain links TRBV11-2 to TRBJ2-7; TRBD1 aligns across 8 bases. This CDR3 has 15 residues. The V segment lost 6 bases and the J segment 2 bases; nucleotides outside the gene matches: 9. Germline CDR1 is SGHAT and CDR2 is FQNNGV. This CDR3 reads CASRLGQGNTYEQYF. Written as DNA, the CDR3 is TGTGCCAGCAGGCTAGGACAGGGAAACACCTACGAGCAGTACTTC.

The CDR3 DNA sequence: TGTGCCAGCAGTGATACAGCGCGGAACACTGAAGCTTTCTTT. This codes for CASSDTARNTEAFF. This chain joins TRBV28 and TRBJ1-1; D is uncertain. Germline V gene data show CDR1 as MDHEN and CDR2 as SYDVKM. With 5 bases removed from V and 1 base from J, the gap between germline ends came to 11 bases. The CDR3 length is 14 residues.

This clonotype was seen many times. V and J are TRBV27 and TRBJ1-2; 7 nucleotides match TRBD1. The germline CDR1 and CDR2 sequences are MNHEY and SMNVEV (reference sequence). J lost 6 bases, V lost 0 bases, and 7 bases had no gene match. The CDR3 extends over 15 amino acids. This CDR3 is CASSLSPGRGDGYTF. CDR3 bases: TGTGCCAGCAGTTTATCCCCGGGCAGGGGGGATGGCTACACCTTC.

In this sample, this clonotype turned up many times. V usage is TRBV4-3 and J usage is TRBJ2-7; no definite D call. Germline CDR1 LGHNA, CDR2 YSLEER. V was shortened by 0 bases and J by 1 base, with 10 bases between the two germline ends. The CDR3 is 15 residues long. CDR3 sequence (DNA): TGCGCCAGCAGCCAAGATCCAGAACAGTCCTACGAGCAGTACTTC. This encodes CASSQDPEQSYEQYF.

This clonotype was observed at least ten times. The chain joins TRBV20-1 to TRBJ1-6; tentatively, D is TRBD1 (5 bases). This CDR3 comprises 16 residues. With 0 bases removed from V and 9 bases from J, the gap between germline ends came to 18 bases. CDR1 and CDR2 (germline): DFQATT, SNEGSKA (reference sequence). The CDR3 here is CSARDSGGAPSSPLHF. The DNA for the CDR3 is TGCAGTGCTAGAGATAGCGGCGGGGCGCCGAGTTCACCCCTCCACTTT.

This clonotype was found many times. CDR3 DNA sequence: TGCAGTGCTAATTTGGTACAGGGCGACACTGAAGCTTTCTTT. Translation: CSANLVQGDTEAFF. J is TRBJ1-1 and V is TRBV20-1, with TRBD1 as a possible D gene (6 bases). The germline V and J ends were trimmed by 4 bases and 3 bases, with 15 bases remaining between them. This CDR3 spans 14 amino acids. The germline V gene encodes CDR1 DFQATT and CDR2 SNEGSKA (reference sequence).

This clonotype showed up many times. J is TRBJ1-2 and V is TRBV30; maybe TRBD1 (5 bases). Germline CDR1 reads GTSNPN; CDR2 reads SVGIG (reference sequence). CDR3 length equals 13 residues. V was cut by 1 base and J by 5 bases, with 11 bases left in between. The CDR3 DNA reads TGTGCCTGGAGTGGGAGGGGACTATATGGCTACACCTTC. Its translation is CAWSGRGLYGYTF.

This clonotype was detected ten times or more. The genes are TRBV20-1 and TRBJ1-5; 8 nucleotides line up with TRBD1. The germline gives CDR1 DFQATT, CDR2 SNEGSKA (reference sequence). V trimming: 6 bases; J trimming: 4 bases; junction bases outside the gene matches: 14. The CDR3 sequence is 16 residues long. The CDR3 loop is CSASRYGQGPNQPQHF. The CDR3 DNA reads TGCAGTGCCAGCCGATACGGACAGGGCCCAAATCAGCCCCAGCATTTT.

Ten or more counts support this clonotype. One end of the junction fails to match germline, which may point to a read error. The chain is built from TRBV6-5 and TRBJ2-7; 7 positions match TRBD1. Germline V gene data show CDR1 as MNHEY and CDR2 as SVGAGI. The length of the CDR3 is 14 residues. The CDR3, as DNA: TGTGCCAGCAATTACGGGGACAGCGTCTACGAGCAGTACTTC. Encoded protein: CASNYGDSVYEQYF.

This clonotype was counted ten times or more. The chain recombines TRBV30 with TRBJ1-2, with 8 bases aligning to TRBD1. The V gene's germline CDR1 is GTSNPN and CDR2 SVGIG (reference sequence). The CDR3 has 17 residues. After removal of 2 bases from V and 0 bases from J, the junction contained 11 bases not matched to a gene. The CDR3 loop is CAWSSFPGTGANYGYTF. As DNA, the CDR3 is TGTGCCTGGAGTTCTTTCCCCGGGACAGGAGCTAACTATGGCTACACCTTC.

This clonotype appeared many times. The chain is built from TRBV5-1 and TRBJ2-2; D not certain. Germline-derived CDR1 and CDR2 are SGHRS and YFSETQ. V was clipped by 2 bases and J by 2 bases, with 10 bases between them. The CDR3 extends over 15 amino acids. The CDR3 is CASSFGLVNTGELFF. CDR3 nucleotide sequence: TGCGCCAGCAGCTTTGGCCTAGTTAACACCGGGGAGCTGTTTTTT.